A selection of T cell receptor beta chains follows, all from one sample in a study of blood T cells in healthy people across ages. One entry per CDR3 protein results from TCRdb running MiXCR on the 5' RACE reads. The profile shows 750,000 to 950,000 distinct CDR3 sequences, under 35% of them singletons. Separately, the same data were catalogued under a study of T cells of mothers and their children.

Sequenced input: blood. Receptors were obtained from a woman aged 40 to 50 in good health. Both conserved end residues are part of each CDR3. Each record gives: CDR3 protein, CDR3 DNA, J gene, clone size, D gene, V gene. A D gene is named only where the DNA matches it firmly. A row's size may be missing; if present it is once, few, many or a size class.

CASSLMKLDIPLAKNIQYF	TGTGCCAGTAGCTTAATGAAGCTGGACATACCCTTAGCCAAAAACATTCAGTACTTC	TRBJ2-4	NA	NA	TRBV7-9
CASSPPNRGRVGETQYF	TGTGCCAGCTCACCACCCAACAGGGGGCGAGTCGGAGAGACCCAGTACTTC	TRBJ2-5	NA	TRBD1	TRBV18
CASSELKEAFF	TGTGCCAGCAGTGAATTGAAGGAAGCTTTCTTT	TRBJ1-1	NA	NA	TRBV6-1
CSAPSGGTSTDTQYF	TGCAGTGCCCCAAGCGGGGGTACTAGCACAGATACGCAGTATTTT	TRBJ2-3	few	TRBD2	TRBV20-1
CASSYSEQYTEAFF	TGTGCCAGCAGTTACTCAGAACAGTACACTGAAGCTTTCTTT	TRBJ1-1	NA	NA	TRBV6-6
CATSDPNRQGTNEQFF	TGTGCCACCAGTGACCCGAACAGACAGGGAACGAATGAGCAGTTCTTC	TRBJ2-1	NA	TRBD1	TRBV24-1
CASSLREVSYNEQFF	TGCGCCAGCAGCCTCAGGGAGGTCTCCTACAATGAGCAGTTCTTC	TRBJ2-1	few	NA	TRBV5-1
CASSLGGTPPYEQYF	TGTGCCAGCAGTTTGGGGGGTACCCCTCCCTACGAGCAGTACTTC	TRBJ2-7	many	NA	TRBV28
CASSQDSDYNEQFF	TGTGCCAGCAGCCAAGATTCGGACTACAATGAGCAGTTCTTC	TRBJ2-1	few	NA	TRBV3-1
CSARIRGADEKLFF	TGCAGTGCTAGGATTAGGGGCGCGGATGAAAAACTGTTTTTT	TRBJ1-4	few	NA	TRBV20-1
CSARTSGGASYNEQFF	TGCAGTGCTAGAACTAGCGGGGGGGCGTCCTACAATGAGCAGTTCTTC	TRBJ2-1	many	TRBD2	TRBV20-1
CASSSGSTNTEAFF	TGTGCCAGCAGCTCTGGATCGACCAACACTGAAGCTTTCTTT	TRBJ1-1	few	NA	TRBV7-3
CASSHGLAGALGETQYF	TGTGCCAGCAGCCATGGACTAGCGGGGGCCCTTGGGGAGACCCAGTACTTC	TRBJ2-5	NA	TRBD2	TRBV11-3
CASSLSTGLTNYGYTF	TGTGCCAGCAGTTTATCTACAGGGTTGACTAACTATGGCTACACCTTC	TRBJ1-2	few	NA	TRBV28
CASTPGTEAFF	TGTGCCAGCACCCCCGGCACTGAAGCTTTCTTT	TRBJ1-1	NA	NA	TRBV7-8
CASTPLYRDSGNTIYF	TGTGCCAGCACCCCACTTTACAGGGACTCTGGAAACACCATATATTTT	TRBJ1-3	NA	NA	TRBV28
CASSLTENPYSGANVLTF	TGTGCCAGCAGCCTAACAGAGAATCCTTATTCTGGGGCCAACGTCCTGACTTTC	TRBJ2-6	few	NA	TRBV7-8
CTSSRQGLDTEAFF	TGTACCAGCAGTCGACAGGGTTTGGACACTGAAGCTTTCTTT	TRBJ1-1	NA	TRBD1	TRBV6-5
CASSQNWGGYGYTF	TGCGCCAGCAGCCAAAATTGGGGAGGCTATGGCTACACCTTC	TRBJ1-2	NA	NA	TRBV4-1
CASSQQENIQYF	TGTGCCAGCAGCCAACAGGAAAACATTCAGTACTTC	TRBJ2-4	few	NA	TRBV3-1
CASSLSGTGGRLDTQYF	TGTGCCAGCAGCTTGTCCGGTACGGGGGGCCGTTTAGATACGCAGTATTTT	TRBJ2-3	many	NA	TRBV7-2
CASRLAIFDNEQFF	TGCGCCAGCAGGCTAGCAATTTTCGACAATGAGCAGTTCTTC	TRBJ2-1	NA	NA	TRBV10-2
CSVVTLAGELFF	TGCAGCGTTGTAACCTTGGCCGGGGAGCTGTTTTTT	TRBJ2-2	NA	NA	TRBV29-1
CASTAGGSEQYF	TGTGCCAGCACCGCGGGGGGTTCGGAGCAGTACTTC	TRBJ2-7	few	TRBD2	TRBV14
CASSQTQGTGNTIYF	TGTGCCAGCAGCCAAACACAGGGGACCGGAAACACCATATATTTT	TRBJ1-3	few	TRBD1	TRBV3-1
CASSLGQGLISNQPQHF	TGTGCCAGCAGCTTGGGGCAGGGACTGATTAGCAATCAGCCCCAGCATTTT	TRBJ1-5	NA	NA	TRBV5-5
CASSESVAGLAYEQYF	TGCGCCAGCAGTGAGTCGGTGGCAGGCTTGGCCTACGAGCAGTACTTC	TRBJ2-7	many	NA	TRBV10-2
CATSYGGAYEQYF	TGTGCCACCAGCTACGGGGGAGCCTACGAGCAGTACTTC	TRBJ2-7	few	NA	TRBV15
CASSGTATNYGYTF	TGCGCCAGCAGTGGGACAGCCACTAACTATGGCTACACCTTC	TRBJ1-2	many	TRBD1	TRBV4-1
CASRTLVTGITEAFF	TGTGCCAGCCGAACTTTGGTGACAGGGATCACTGAAGCTTTCTTT	TRBJ1-1	many	TRBD1	TRBV7-8
CASSPNDRAAEAFF	TGTGCCAGCAGTCCGAACGACAGGGCGGCTGAAGCTTTCTTT	TRBJ1-1	few	TRBD1	TRBV12-3/TRBV12-4
CSAKGTGNYGYTF	TGCAGTGCTAAAGGGACGGGGAACTATGGCTACACCTTC	TRBJ1-2	many	NA	TRBV20-1
CASVRATNSPLHF	TGTGCCAGCGTCCGGGCCACTAATTCACCCCTCCACTTT	TRBJ1-6	few	NA	TRBV7-9
CASSPTRGANYGYTF	TGTGCCAGCAGTCCTACAAGAGGGGCTAACTATGGCTACACCTTC	TRBJ1-2	many	NA	TRBV27
CASSWRTPGTQYF	TGTGCCAGCAGCTGGCGGACCCCGGGGACCCAGTACTTC	TRBJ2-5	few	NA	TRBV14
CASSFGGLQGATLYGYTF	TGCGCCAGCAGCTTCGGTGGGTTACAGGGGGCTACGTTGTATGGCTACACCTTC	TRBJ1-2	NA	TRBD1	TRBV5-1
CASSMSGGAGETQYF	TGTGCCAGCAGCATGAGCGGGGGGGCCGGAGAGACCCAGTACTTC	TRBJ2-5	few	TRBD2	TRBV11-2
CASSSRRGRDEKLFF	TGTGCCAGCAGTTCGAGGAGGGGTCGGGATGAAAAACTGTTTTTT	TRBJ1-4	NA	NA	TRBV28
CASKPWREQETQYF	TGCGCCAGCAAACCCTGGAGGGAACAAGAGACCCAGTACTTC	TRBJ2-5	many	NA	TRBV5-1
CSGLTGGPNYGYTF	TGCAGCGGCCTCACAGGGGGACCTAACTATGGCTACACCTTC	TRBJ1-2	few	TRBD1	TRBV29-1
CASSPDRGDGTEAFF	TGTGCCAGCTCGCCAGATCGGGGGGATGGAACTGAAGCTTTCTTT	TRBJ1-1	NA	NA	TRBV18
CSAGTSGPRQYF	TGCAGCGCCGGGACTAGCGGACCCCGACAGTACTTC	TRBJ2-7	many	TRBD2	TRBV29-1
CASSMVSGPYNEQYF	TGTGCCAGTAGTATGGTGTCGGGTCCCTACAATGAGCAGTACTTC	TRBJ2-7	NA	NA	TRBV19
CASSRQAGEQYF	TGCGCCAGCAGTAGACAGGCGGGAGAGCAGTACTTC	TRBJ2-5	many	NA	TRBV5-1
CSARAGRSDEKLFF	TGCAGTGCTAGAGCGGGACGGAGTGACGAAAAACTGTTTTTT	TRBJ1-4	many	NA	TRBV20-1
CASSQVQGNEKLFF	TGCGCCAGCAGCCAAGTCCAGGGTAACGAAAAACTGTTTTTT	TRBJ1-4	few	NA	TRBV4-1
CASSQDTLSNQPQHF	TGTGCCAGCAGCCAAGACACGCTGAGCAATCAGCCCCAGCATTTT	TRBJ1-5	few	NA	TRBV3-1
CTSSLTAPPDTQYF	TGTACCAGCAGCTTAACAGCTCCCCCAGATACGCAGTATTTT	TRBJ2-3	NA	NA	TRBV7-3
CASSLSSGLYGYTF	TGTGCCAGCAGTTTATCCTCGGGGCTCTATGGCTACACCTTC	TRBJ1-2	NA	NA	TRBV28
CASSVAGAGGYNEQFF	TGTGCCAGCAGCGTAGCTGGAGCGGGGGGTTACAATGAGCAGTTCTTC	TRBJ2-1	few	TRBD2	TRBV9
CATSSRTGRSPLHF	TGTGCCACCAGCAGCCGGACAGGGCGCTCACCCCTCCACTTT	TRBJ1-6	many	TRBD1	TRBV15
CASSLSGGAEDTQYF	TGCGCCAGCAGCTTATCGGGGGGGGCTGAAGATACGCAGTATTTT	TRBJ2-3	few	TRBD2	TRBV5-1
CASSYDPYEQYF	TGTGCCAGCAGTTACGATCCTTACGAGCAGTACTTC	TRBJ2-7	NA	NA	TRBV6-5
CASSLAPLAGGTDTQYF	TGTGCCAGCAGCTTAGCCCCCCTGGCGGGGGGAACAGATACGCAGTATTTT	TRBJ2-3	few	TRBD2	TRBV11-2
CASSQVINTEAFF	TGTGCCAGCAGCCAAGTGATAAACACTGAAGCTTTCTTT	TRBJ1-1	NA	NA	TRBV3-1